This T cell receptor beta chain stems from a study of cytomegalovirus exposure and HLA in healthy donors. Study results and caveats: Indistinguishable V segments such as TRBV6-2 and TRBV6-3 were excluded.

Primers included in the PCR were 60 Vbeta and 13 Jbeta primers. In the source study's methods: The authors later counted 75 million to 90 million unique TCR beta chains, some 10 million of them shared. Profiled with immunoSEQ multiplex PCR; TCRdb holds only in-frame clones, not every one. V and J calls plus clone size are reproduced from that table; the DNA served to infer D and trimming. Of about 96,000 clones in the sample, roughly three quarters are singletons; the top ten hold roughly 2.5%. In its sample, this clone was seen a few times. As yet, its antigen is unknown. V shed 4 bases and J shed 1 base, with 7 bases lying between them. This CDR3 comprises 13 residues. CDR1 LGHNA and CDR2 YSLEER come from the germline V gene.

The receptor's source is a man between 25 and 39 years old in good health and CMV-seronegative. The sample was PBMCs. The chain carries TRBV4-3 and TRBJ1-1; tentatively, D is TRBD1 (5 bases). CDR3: CASSRGANTEAFF. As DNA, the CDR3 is TGCGCCAGCAGCCGCGGGGCGAACACTGAAGCTTTCTTT.